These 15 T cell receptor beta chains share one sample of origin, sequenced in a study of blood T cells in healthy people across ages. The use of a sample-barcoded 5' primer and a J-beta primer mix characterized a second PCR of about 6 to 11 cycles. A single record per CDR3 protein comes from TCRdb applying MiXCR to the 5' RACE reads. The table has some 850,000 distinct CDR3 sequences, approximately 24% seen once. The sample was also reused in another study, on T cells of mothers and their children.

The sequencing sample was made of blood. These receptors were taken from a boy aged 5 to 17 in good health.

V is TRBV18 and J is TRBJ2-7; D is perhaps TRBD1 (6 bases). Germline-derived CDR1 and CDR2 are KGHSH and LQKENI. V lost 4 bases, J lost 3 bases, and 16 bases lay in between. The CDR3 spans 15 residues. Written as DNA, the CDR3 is TGTGCCAGCTCACTCGCTTCGGGACAAAGCTACGAGCAGTACTTC. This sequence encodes CASSLASGQSYEQYF.

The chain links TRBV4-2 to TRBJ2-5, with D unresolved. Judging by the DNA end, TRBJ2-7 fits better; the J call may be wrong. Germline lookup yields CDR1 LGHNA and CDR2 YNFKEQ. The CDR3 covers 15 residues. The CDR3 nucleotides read TGTGCCAGCAGCCCCCTATCGTGGCTTCCCTACGAGCAGTACTTC. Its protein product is CASSPLSWLPYEQYF.

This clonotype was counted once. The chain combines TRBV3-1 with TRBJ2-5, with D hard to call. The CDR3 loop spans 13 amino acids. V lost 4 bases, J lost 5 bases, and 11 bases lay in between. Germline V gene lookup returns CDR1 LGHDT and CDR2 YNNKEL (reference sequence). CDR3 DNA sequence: TGTGCCAGCAGCCGGAATATTGCGGAGACCCAGTACTTC. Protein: CASSRNIAETQYF.

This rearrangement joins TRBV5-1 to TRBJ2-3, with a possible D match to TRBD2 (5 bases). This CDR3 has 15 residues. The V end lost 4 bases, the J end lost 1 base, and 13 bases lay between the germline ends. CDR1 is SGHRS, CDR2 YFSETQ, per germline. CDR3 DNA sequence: TGCGCCAGCAGCCGCGAGGGCGGTCGCACAGATACGCAGTATTTT. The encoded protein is CASSREGGRTDTQYF.

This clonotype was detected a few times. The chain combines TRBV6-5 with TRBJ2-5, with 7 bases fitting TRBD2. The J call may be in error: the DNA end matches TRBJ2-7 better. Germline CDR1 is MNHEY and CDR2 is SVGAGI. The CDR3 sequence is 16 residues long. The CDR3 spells CASSYGRGPSIYEQYF. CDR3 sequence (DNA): TGTGCCAGCAGTTACGGGAGGGGCCCTTCGATTTACGAGCAGTACTTC.

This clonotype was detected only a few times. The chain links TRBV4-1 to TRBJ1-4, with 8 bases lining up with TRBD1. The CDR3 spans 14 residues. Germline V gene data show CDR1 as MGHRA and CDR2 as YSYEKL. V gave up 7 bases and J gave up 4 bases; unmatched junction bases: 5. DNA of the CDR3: TGCGCCAGCAACCGGGACAGGTTTAATGAAAAACTGTTTTTT. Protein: CASNRDRFNEKLFF.

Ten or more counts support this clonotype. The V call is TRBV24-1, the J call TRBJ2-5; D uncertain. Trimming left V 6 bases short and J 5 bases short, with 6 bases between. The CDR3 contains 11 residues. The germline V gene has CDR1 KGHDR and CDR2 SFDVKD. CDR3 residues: CATSKSETQYF. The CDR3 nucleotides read TGTGCCACCAGTAAATCGGAGACCCAGTACTTC.

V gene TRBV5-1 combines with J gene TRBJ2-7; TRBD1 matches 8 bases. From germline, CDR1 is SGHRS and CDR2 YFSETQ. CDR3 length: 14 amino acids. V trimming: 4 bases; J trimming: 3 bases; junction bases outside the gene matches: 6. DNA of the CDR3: TGCGCCAGCAGCCTGGACAGGGTAAACTACGAGCAGTACTTC. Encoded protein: CASSLDRVNYEQYF.

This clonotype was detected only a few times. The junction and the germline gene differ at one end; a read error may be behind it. CDR3 bases: TGTGCCAGTAGCTTAGATGTGGGCCCCGGGGGGACCCAGTACTTC. This encodes CASSLDVGPGGTQYF. This rearrangement joins TRBV7-2 to TRBJ2-5, with D possibly matching TRBD2 (6 bases). Germline V lookup: CDR1 SGHTA, CDR2 FQGNSA. CDR3 length: 15 amino acids.

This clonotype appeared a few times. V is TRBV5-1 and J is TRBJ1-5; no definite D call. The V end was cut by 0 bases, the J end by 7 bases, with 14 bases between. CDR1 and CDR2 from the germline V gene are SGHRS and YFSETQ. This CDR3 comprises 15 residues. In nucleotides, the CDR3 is TGCGCCAGCAGCTTGGGGACTCTTGCCAGCCAGCCCCAGCATTTT. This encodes CASSLGTLASQPQHF.

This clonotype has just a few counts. The CDR3 DNA sequence: TGTGCCAGTAGCCTCTTAGAACTAGCGGACAGTTACAATGAGCAGTTCTTC. Translating it yields CASSLLELADSYNEQFF. The chain joins TRBV19 to TRBJ2-1, with TRBD2 matching over 8 bases. Germline CDR1 reads LNHDA; CDR2 reads SQIVND (reference sequence). This CDR3 is built from 17 residues. V was clipped by 6 bases and J by 4 bases; unmatched bases: 14.

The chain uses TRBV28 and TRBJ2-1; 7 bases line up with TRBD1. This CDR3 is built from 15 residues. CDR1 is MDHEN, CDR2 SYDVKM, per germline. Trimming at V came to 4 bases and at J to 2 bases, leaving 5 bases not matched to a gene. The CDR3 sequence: CASSSPGQTYNEQFF. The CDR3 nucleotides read TGTGCCAGCAGTTCCCCGGGACAGACCTACAATGAGCAGTTCTTC.

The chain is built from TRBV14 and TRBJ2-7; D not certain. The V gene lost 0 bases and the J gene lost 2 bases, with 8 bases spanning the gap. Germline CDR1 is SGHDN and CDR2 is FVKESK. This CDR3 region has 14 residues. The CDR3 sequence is CASSQETRAYEQYF. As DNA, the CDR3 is TGTGCCAGCAGCCAAGAAACTCGGGCCTACGAGCAGTACTTC.

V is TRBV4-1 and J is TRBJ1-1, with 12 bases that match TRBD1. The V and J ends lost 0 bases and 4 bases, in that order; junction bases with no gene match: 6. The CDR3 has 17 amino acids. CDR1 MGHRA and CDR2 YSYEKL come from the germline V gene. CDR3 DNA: TGCGCCAGCAGCCAAGACCCCCTGGGACAGGGGGCCACTGAAGCTTTCTTT. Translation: CASSQDPLGQGATEAFF.

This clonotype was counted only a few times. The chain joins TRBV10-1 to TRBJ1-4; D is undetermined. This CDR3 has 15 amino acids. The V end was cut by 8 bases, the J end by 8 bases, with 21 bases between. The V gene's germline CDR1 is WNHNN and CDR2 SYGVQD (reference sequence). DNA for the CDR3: TGCGCCAGCCTAGGTAACGATGCTACACGGGAAAAACTGTTTTTT. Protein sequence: CASLGNDATREKLFF.